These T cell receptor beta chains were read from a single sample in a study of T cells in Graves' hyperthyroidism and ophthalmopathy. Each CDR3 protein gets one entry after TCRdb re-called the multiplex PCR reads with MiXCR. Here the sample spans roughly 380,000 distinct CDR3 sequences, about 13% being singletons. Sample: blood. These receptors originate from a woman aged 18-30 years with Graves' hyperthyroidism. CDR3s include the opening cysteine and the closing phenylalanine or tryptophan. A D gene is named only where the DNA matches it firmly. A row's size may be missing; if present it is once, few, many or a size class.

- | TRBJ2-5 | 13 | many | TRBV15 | TGTGCCACCAGCAAAGGGGCCCAAGAGACCCAGTACTTC | CATSKGAQETQYF
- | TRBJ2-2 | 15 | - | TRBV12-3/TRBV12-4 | TGTGCCAGCAGTTTGGGGCGGGCCGACACCGGGGAGCCGTTTTTT | CASSLGRADTGEPFF
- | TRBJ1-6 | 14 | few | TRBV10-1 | TGCGCCAGCAGCCCCGGGACGAATAATTCACCCCTCCACTTT | CASSPGTNNSPLHF
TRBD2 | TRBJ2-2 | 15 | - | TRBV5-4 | TGTGCCAGCAGTTCCGCCGGGACTACCTCCGGGGAGCTGTTTTTT | CASSSAGTTSGELFF
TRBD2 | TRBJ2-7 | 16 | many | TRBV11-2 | TGTGCCAGCAGCTTAGAGTCCGGGCGGGGGGGCATCGAGCAGTACTTC | CASSLESGRGGIEQYF
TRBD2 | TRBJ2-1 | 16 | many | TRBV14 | TGTGCCAGCAGCCAAGTGGTAGCGGGAGTTGTCAATGAGCAGTTCTTC | CASSQVVAGVVNEQFF
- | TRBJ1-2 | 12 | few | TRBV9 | TGTGCCAGCGCGACTACAAGCTATGGCTACACCTTC | CASATTSYGYTF
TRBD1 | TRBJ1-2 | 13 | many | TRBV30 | TGTGCCTGGAGTCTGGGGACAGGGAGCGGCTACACCTTC | CAWSLGTGSGYTF
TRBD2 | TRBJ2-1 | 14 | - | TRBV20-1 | TGCAGTCCCCACGCTAGCGGGGGGTTGAATGAGCAGTTCTTC | CSPHASGGLNEQFF
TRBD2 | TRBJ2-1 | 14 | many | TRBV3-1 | TGTGCCACGAGAGATAGCGGGCATAACAATGAGCAGTTCTTC | CATRDSGHNNEQFF
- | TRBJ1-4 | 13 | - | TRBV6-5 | TGTGCCAGCAGTTACGGGGGGACTGAAAAACTGTTTTTT | CASSYGGTEKLFF
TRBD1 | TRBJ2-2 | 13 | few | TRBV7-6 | TGTGCCAGCGGACAGGGGAACACCGGGGAGCTGTTTTTT | CASGQGNTGELFF